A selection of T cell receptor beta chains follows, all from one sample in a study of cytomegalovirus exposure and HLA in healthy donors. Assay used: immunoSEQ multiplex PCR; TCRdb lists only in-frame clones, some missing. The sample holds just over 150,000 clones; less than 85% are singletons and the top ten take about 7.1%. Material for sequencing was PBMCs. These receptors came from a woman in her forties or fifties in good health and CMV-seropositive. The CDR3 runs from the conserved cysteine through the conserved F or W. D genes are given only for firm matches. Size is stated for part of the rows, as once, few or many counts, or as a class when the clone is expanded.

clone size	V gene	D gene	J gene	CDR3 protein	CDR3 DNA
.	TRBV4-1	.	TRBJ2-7	CASSQFIGQPLNEQYF	TGCGCCAGCAGCCAATTCATTGGGCAGCCCCTTAATGAGCAGTACTTC
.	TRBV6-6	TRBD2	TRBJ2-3	CASSYGSGGYTQYF	TGTGCCAGCAGTTACGGGAGCGGGGGATATACGCAGTATTTT
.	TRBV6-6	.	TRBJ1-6	CASSYGPPNSPLHF	TGTGCCAGCAGTTACGGGCCGCCCAATTCACCCCTCCACTTT
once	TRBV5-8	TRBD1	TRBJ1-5	CASSSGQLSNQPQHF	TGTGCCAGCAGCTCGGGACAGCTTAGCAATCAGCCCCAGCATTTT
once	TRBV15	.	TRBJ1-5	CATSREREGGIQPQHF	TGTGCCACCAGCAGAGAGAGGGAGGGGGGCATCCAGCCCCAGCATTTT
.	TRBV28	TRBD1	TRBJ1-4	CASSTGTGFQKLFF	TGTGCCAGCAGTACCGGGACAGGGTTTCAAAAACTGTTTTTT
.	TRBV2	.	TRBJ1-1	CASISRGTEAFF	TGTGCCAGCATCTCCCGAGGGACTGAAGCTTTCTTT
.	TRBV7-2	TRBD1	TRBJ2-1	CASSLRPGGAPYNEQFF	TGTGCCAGCAGCTTAAGGCCAGGGGGCGCCCCCTACAATGAGCAGTTCTTC
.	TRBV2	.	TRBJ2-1	CASSARQDNEQFF	TGTGCCAGCAGTGCCAGACAGGACAATGAGCAGTTCTTC
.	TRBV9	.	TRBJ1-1	CASSLAESF	TGTGCCAGCAGCCTCGCGGAAAGCTTT
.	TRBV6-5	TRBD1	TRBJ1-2	CASRGTGTYGYTF	TGTGCCAGCAGGGGGACAGGGACCTATGGCTACACCTTC
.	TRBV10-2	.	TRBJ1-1	CASSRTLHRVNTEAFF	TGCGCCAGCAGTCGCACCCTCCATCGCGTGAACACTGAAGCTTTCTTT
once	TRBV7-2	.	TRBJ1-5	CASSLDGRTNSNQPQHF	TGTGCCAGCAGCTTAGATGGGCGGACTAATAGCAATCAGCCCCAGCATTTT
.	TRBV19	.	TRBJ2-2	CASSIIGGANTGELFF	TGTGCCAGTAGTATCATAGGCGGAGCGAACACCGGGGAGCTGTTTTTT
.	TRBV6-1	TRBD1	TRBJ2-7	CASSDNRGSEQYF	TGTGCCAGCAGTGACAACAGGGGGTCCGAGCAGTACTTC
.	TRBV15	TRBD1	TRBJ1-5	CATSTKTGAMPQHF	TGTGCCACCAGCACCAAAACAGGGGCAATGCCCCAGCATTTT
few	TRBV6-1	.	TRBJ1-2	CASSEGWPSFYGYTF	TGTGCCAGCAGTGAAGGGTGGCCCTCGTTTTATGGCTACACCTTC
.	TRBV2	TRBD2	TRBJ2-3	CASRGLAGPDTQYF	TGTGCCAGCAGGGGACTAGCGGGGCCGGATACGCAGTATTTT
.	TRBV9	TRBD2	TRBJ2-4	CASSPPVGGNIQYF	TGTGCCAGCAGCCCGCCGGTGGGGGGGAACATTCAGTACTTC
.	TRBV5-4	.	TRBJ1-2	CASSLSSGELDGYTF	TGTGCCAGCAGCTTATCTTCCGGGGAACTAGATGGCTACACCTTC
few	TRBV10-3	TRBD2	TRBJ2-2	CAISGGGTQNTGELFF	TGTGCCATCAGTGGGGGGGGGACGCAAAACACCGGGGAGCTGTTTTTT
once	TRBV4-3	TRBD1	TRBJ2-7	CASSQGAGVYEQYF	TGCGCCAGCAGTCAGGGGGCTGGGGTCTACGAGCAGTACTTC
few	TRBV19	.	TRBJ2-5	CASSASHREGGQETQYF	TGTGCCAGTAGTGCGAGCCATAGGGAAGGGGGTCAAGAGACCCAGTACTTC
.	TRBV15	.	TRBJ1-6	CATSTILQGYNSPLHF	TGTGCCACCAGCACCATACTACAGGGATATAATTCACCCCTCCACTTT
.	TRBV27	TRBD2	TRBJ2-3	CASSPWLAGRTDTQYF	TGTGCCAGCAGTCCCTGGCTAGCGGGGCGCACAGATACGCAGTATTTT
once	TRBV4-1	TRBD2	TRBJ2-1	CASSQNSGGPSSYNEQFF	TGCGCCAGCAGCCAAAACTCGGGAGGCCCTTCCTCCTACAATGAGCAGTTCTTC
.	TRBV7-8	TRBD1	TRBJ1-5	CASSSGGRDQPQHF	TGTGCCAGCAGCTCAGGGGGAAGAGATCAGCCCCAGCATTTT